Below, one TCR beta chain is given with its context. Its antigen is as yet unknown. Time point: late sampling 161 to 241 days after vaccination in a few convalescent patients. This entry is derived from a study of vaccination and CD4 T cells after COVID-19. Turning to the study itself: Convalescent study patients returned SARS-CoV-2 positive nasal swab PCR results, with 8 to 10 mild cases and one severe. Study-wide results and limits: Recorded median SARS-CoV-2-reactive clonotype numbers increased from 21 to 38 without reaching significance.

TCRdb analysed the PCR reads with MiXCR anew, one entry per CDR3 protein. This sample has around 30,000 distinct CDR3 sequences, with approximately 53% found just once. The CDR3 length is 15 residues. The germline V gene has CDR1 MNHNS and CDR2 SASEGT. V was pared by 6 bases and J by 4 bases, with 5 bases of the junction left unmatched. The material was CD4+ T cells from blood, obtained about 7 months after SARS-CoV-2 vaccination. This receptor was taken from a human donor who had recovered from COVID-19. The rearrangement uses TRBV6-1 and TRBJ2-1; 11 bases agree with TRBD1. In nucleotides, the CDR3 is TGTGCCAGCAGACGGGACAGGGGGACTTACAATGAGCAGTTCTTC. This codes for CASRRDRGTYNEQFF.